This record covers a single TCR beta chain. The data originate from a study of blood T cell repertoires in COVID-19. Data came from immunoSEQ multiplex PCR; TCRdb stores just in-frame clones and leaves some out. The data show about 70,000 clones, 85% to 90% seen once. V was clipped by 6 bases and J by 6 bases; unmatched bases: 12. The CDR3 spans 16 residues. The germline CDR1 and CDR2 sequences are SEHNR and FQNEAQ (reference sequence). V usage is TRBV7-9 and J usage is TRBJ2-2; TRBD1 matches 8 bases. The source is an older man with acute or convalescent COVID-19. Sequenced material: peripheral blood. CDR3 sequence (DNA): TGTGCCAGCAGATCCCAGGGGGCGCGGAGGCCCGGGGAGCTGTTTTTT. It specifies CASRSQGARRPGELFF.